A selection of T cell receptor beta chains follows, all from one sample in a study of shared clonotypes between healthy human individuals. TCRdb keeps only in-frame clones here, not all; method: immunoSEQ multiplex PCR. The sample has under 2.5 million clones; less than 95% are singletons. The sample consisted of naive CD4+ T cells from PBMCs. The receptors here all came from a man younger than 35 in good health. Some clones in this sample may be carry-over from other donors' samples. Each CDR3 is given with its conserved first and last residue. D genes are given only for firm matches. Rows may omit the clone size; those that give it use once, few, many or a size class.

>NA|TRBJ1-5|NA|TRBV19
CASSKGPRTFSNQPQHF
TGTGCCAGTAGTAAGGGACCGCGAACTTTTAGCAATCAGCCCCAGCATTTT
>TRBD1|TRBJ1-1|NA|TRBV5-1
CASSLVNLRGQGGSTEAFF
TGCGCCAGCAGCTTGGTTAATCTCCGGGGACAGGGTGGGTCCACTGAAGCTTTCTTT
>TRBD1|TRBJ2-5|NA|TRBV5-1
CASSLAGQGPPETQYF
TGCGCCAGCAGCTTGGCGGGACAGGGACCCCCAGAGACCCAGTACTTC
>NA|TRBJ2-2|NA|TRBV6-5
CASSDSGTGELFF
TGTGCCAGCAGTGATAGCGGAACCGGGGAGCTGTTTTTT
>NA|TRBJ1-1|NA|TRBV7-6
CASSFPGGARNTEAFF
TGTGCCAGCAGCTTTCCGGGGGGGGCTCGGAACACTGAAGCTTTCTTT
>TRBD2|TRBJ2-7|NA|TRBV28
CASSFGLAGGRNSYEQYF
TGTGCCAGCAGTTTCGGACTAGCGGGAGGGAGAAACTCCTACGAGCAGTACTTC
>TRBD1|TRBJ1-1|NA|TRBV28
CASSFPGQGAAEAFF
TGTGCCAGCAGTTTCCCCGGACAGGGGGCTGCAGAAGCTTTCTTT
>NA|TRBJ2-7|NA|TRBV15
CATSRPDRGRYEQYF
TGTGCCACCAGCAGACCGGACCGAGGTCGCTACGAGCAGTACTTC
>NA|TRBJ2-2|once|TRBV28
CASSRSGFLGENTGELFF
TGTGCCAGCAGTCGTTCAGGGTTTCTAGGGGAGAACACCGGGGAGCTGTTTTTT
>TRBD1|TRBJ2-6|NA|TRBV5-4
CASSEGTGARGVLTF
TGTGCCAGCAGCGAGGGGACAGGGGCCCGTGGCGTCCTGACTTTC
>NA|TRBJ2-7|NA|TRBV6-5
CASSYSGGALAYEQYF
TGTGCCAGCAGTTACTCTGGAGGGGCGCTGGCCTACGAGCAGTACTTC
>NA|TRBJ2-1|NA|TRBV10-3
CAISQTGYNEQFF
TGTGCCATCAGCCAAACAGGGTACAATGAGCAGTTCTTC
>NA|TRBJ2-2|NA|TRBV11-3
CASSYRRGQKNTGELFF
TGTGCCAGCAGCTACCGGAGGGGACAAAAGAACACCGGGGAGCTGTTTTTT